Presented here are 9 T cell receptor beta chains from one specimen sequenced in a study of CD4 T cells in relation to SARS-CoV-2 and coronaviruses. Before the COVID-19 pandemic, during about 2011-2019, CD4+ T cells were taken from unexposed donors. CD4+ T cells were isolated from the cells after around 9 days of culture. These TCRs' antigens remain unknown. The protocol was immunoSEQ multiplex PCR, while the TCRdb copy is restricted to in-frame clones and leaves out a portion. Here the sample spans 20,000 or so clones, more than 60% being singletons. The sequencing sample was made of CD4+ T cells from PBMCs, cultured in vitro. The receptors come from a human donor in good health.

This chain joins TRBV5-1 and TRBJ1-3; possible D gene TRBD1, 5 bases. The CDR3 has 17 residues. The germline V and J ends were trimmed by 0 bases and 2 bases, with 15 bases remaining between them. Germline V gives CDR1 SGHRS, CDR2 YFSETQ. CDR3 sequence reads: CASSLEGRDGAGNTIYF. The CDR3 DNA follows: TGCGCCAGCAGCTTGGAGGGCCGGGACGGAGCTGGAAACACCATATATTTT.

The chain joins TRBV28 to TRBJ2-2; no firm D call. Trimming removed 6 bases at V and 6 bases at J, with 17 bases between. Germline V lookup: CDR1 MDHEN, CDR2 SYDVKM. This CDR3 is 15 amino acids long. The CDR3 protein is CASRPQFGVAGELFF. The CDR3 DNA reads as TGTGCCAGCAGGCCCCAGTTTGGAGTCGCCGGGGAGCTGTTTTTT. Full variable domain (rest looked up from reference TRBV28 and TRBJ2-2): DVKVTQSSRYLVKRTGEKVFLECVQDMDHENMFWYRQDPGLGLRLIYFSYDVKMKEKGDIPEGYSVSREKKERFSLILESASTNQTSMYLCASRPQFGVAGELFFGEGSRLTVL.

This clone has a handful of counts. The genes are TRBV19 and TRBJ1-1; 7 bases agree with TRBD1. With 6 bases clipped from V and 5 bases from J, the junction kept 3 bases outside the gene matches. Germline V gene data show CDR1 as LNHDA and CDR2 as SQIVND (reference sequence). The CDR3 length is 12 residues. As DNA, the CDR3 is TGTGCCAGTAGCCAGGGGGGTACTGAAGCTTTCTTT. Amino acids: CASSQGGTEAFF.

The CDR3 DNA sequence: TGTGCCAGCAGCCCCGGGAGGGGAATCGCCCAGCATTTT. Its protein is CASSPGRGIAQHF. The chain combines TRBV27 with TRBJ1-5, with a weak D call TRBD1 (5 bases). This CDR3 contains 13 residues. V lost 6 bases and J lost 11, with 17 bases in between. Germline CDR1 and CDR2: MNHEY and SMNVEV (reference sequence).

The CDR3, as DNA: TGTGCCAGTAGGCCGCGGGACAGGGAGACCCAGTACTTC. This encodes CASRPRDRETQYF. The gene calls are TRBV19 and TRBJ2-5; 8 bases align to TRBD1. Trimming removed 6 bases from V and 5 bases from J; junction bases left unmatched: 5. In germline, CDR1 is LNHDA, CDR2 SQIVND (reference sequence). There are 13 residues in the CDR3.

The chain is built from TRBV4-1 and TRBJ1-2; TRBD1 agrees at 9 bases. V lost 0 bases and J lost 4; bases outside the gene matches: 9. Per germline, CDR1 MGHRA and CDR2 YSYEKL. The CDR3 spans 17 residues. CDR3 in amino acids: CASSQDTGTGTTYGYTF. The CDR3 nucleotides are TGCGCCAGCAGCCAAGATACCGGGACAGGGACAACCTATGGCTACACCTTC.

This clone was detected only once. The gene calls are TRBV20-1 and TRBJ2-1, with D hard to call. The CDR3 runs 11 residues. Between the trimmed V and J ends, which lost 3 bases and 4 bases, there was a span of 4 bases. The germline V gene has CDR1 DFQATT and CDR2 SNEGSKA (reference sequence). Here the CDR3 reads CSASSYNEQFF. CDR3 nucleotides: TGCAGTGCTAGTTCGTACAATGAGCAGTTCTTC.

The chain is built from TRBV2 and TRBJ1-5; 7 nucleotides agree with TRBD1. Trimming at V came to 2 bases and at J to 7 bases, leaving 8 bases not matched to a gene. This CDR3 is built from 15 residues. The germline V gene has CDR1 SNHLY and CDR2 FYNNEI. The DNA of the CDR3 is TGTGCCAGCAGTGAAAGGGCCCAGGGGGGGCAGCCCCAGCATTTT. Its translation is CASSERAQGGQPQHF.

There are a few counts of this clone. The CDR3 DNA is TGTGCCAGCAGCTCTGGCGGGAGTACAAGCTCCTACGAGCAGTACTTC. Encoded protein: CASSSGGSTSSYEQYF. J is TRBJ2-7 and V is TRBV5-4; 7 bases agree with TRBD2. The V segment lost 3 bases and the J segment 0 bases; nucleotides outside the gene matches: 9. CDR3 length: 16 amino acids. Germline lookup yields CDR1 SGHNT and CDR2 YYREEE (reference sequence).